This T cell receptor beta chain stems from a study of blood T cell repertoires in COVID-19. Participants came from about two dozen US areas, aged roughly 18 to 89 years. This table comes from immunoSEQ multiplex PCR, and its TCRdb copy is limited to in-frame clones, with some not included. The sample has more than 200,000 clones, roughly 84% seen once; the top ten hold around 7%. This receptor was obtained from a man aged 25 to 40 in a cohort exposed to, infected with or recovered from COVID-19 (not recorded which). Input material: PBMCs or T cells enriched from blood (not recorded which).

In DNA form, the CDR3 reads TGTGCCAGCAGCCAAGGGACAGTAAGGACCGGGGAGCTGTTTTTT. Encoded protein: CASSQGTVRTGELFF. The rearrangement joins TRBV3-1 (or the pseudogene TRBV3-2) to TRBJ2-2; possibly TRBD1 for D (6 bases). V was pared by 1 base and J by 5 bases, with 11 bases between. CDR1 is LGHDT, CDR2 YNNKEL, per germline (reference sequence). There are 15 residues in the CDR3.